The 13 T cell receptor beta chains listed next were all sequenced from one sample in a study of blood T cells in healthy people across ages. Primed by a sample-barcoded 5' primer and a J-beta primer mix, a second PCR proceeded for about 6 to 11 cycles. TCRdb re-derived calls from the 5' RACE reads in MiXCR, one entry per CDR3 protein. Of fewer than 2 million distinct CDR3 sequences in the sample, roughly 43% were seen once. Sequenced material: blood. The receptors stem from a human donor in good health.

The chain uses TRBV7-2 and TRBJ2-3; 7 bases map to TRBD1. Trimming cost V 4 bases and J 7 bases; bases outside gene matches: 11. Germline CDR1 SGHTA, CDR2 FQGNSA. The CDR3 covers 15 residues. This chain's CDR3 is CASSSISGTVNTQYF. CDR3 DNA sequence: TGTGCCAGCAGCTCCATATCGGGGACAGTAAATACGCAGTATTTT.

This chain links TRBV20-1 with TRBJ1-2; 8 nucleotides match TRBD1. Germline CDR1 and CDR2: DFQATT and SNEGSKA (reference sequence). V trimming: 6 bases; J trimming: 4 bases; junction bases outside the gene matches: 7. The CDR3 extends over 13 amino acids. CDR3 DNA sequence: TGCAGTGCCACCATGGACAGGGCCTATGGCTACACCTTC. Translation gives CSATMDRAYGYTF.

The gene calls are TRBV6-6 and TRBJ2-1; D is unresolved. The CDR3 is 15 residues long. Trimming cost V 2 bases and J 5 bases, with 13 bases left between them. In germline, CDR1 is MNHNY, CDR2 SVGAGI (reference sequence). The CDR3 protein is CASSYRPTENNEQFF. The CDR3 DNA reads TGTGCCAGCAGTTACAGGCCAACAGAGAACAATGAGCAGTTCTTC.

V and J are TRBV24-1 and TRBJ1-2; the D is unclear. The CDR3 totals 14 residues. Germline V lookup: CDR1 KGHDR, CDR2 SFDVKD. Trimming stripped 1 base from V and 6 bases from J, with 11 bases between. The CDR3 bases are TGTGCCACCAGTGATTTCCCCCAGGTCAATGGCTACACCTTC. Translated, it gives CATSDFPQVNGYTF.

This chain connects TRBV6-5 to TRBJ1-1; D perhaps matches TRBD1 (5 bases). Germline CDR1 is MNHEY and CDR2 is SVGAGI. This CDR3 comprises 13 residues. The V end was cut by 6 bases, the J end by 0 bases, with 8 bases between. The CDR3 sequence is CASRGRVNTEAFF. In DNA form, the CDR3 reads TGTGCCAGCAGAGGCAGGGTGAACACTGAAGCTTTCTTT.

The CDR3 bases are TGCAGTGGCCTCGCGGACAGCGGCTACACCTTC. Its translation: CSGLADSGYTF. The chain uses TRBV20-1 and TRBJ1-2; TRBD1 is a possible D gene (6 bases). Germline CDR1 reads DFQATT; CDR2 reads SNEGSKA (reference sequence). V lost 7 bases and J lost 8, with 14 bases in between. CDR3 length: 11 residues.

The CDR3 loop reads CASIRVGARETQYF. The DNA of the CDR3 is TGTGCCAGTATAAGGGTGGGGGCGCGGGAGACCCAGTACTTC. The chain employs TRBV28 and TRBJ2-4; D might be TRBD1 (6 bases). The J call may be faulty, since TRBJ2-5 better matches the DNA end. The CDR3 consists of 14 residues. The germline CDR1 and CDR2 sequences are MDHEN and SYDVKM.

The V and J genes are TRBV7-3 and TRBJ1-2; possible D gene TRBD1, 5 bases. This CDR3 spans 14 amino acids. The V gene lost 5 bases and the J gene lost 8 bases, with 18 bases spanning the gap. CDR1 and CDR2 from the germline V gene are SGHTA and FQGTGA. CDR3 coding DNA: TGTGCCAGCAGCCCCGCGGGAGGGGCGCGCGGCTACACCTTC. Its translation: CASSPAGGARGYTF.

V gene TRBV7-2 combines with J gene TRBJ2-2; 7 bases agree with TRBD1. CDR3 length equals 15 residues. V gave up 2 bases and J gave up 4 bases; unmatched junction bases: 4. CDR1 SGHTA and CDR2 FQGNSA come from the germline V gene. The CDR3 loop reads CASSLTTGATGELFF. The CDR3 DNA reads as TGTGCCAGCAGCTTAACAACAGGGGCCACCGGGGAGCTGTTTTTT.

This clonotype was counted ten times or more. The chain links TRBV4-3 to TRBJ2-3, with D possibly being TRBD1 or TRBD2 (5 bases each). Germline V gene data show CDR1 as LGHNA and CDR2 as YSLEER. With 0 bases removed from V and 1 base from J, the gap between germline ends came to 8 bases. The CDR3 runs to 15 residues. CDR3 region: CASSQEGTRTDTQYF. CDR3 in DNA: TGCGCCAGCAGCCAAGAGGGGACGCGCACAGATACGCAGTATTTT.

A few counts support this clonotype. The chain recombines TRBV6-2 or TRBV6-3 with TRBJ2-5; D may correspond to TRBD1 or TRBD2 (6 bases each). TRBJ2-7 explains the end of the DNA better; the J call may be wrong. Germline assignment: CDR1 MNHEY and CDR2 SVGEGT. The CDR3 length is 17 residues. For the CDR3, the DNA is TGTGCCAGCACTCCCGTCGGTGTGGGGGGCCCTATCTACGAGCAGTACTTC. Amino acids: CASTPVGVGGPIYEQYF.

In nucleotides, the CDR3 is TGTGCCTGGAATAACCACAACCGGGGGCTCTCCGGGGAGCTGTTTTTT. Translating gives CAWNNHNRGLSGELFF. The chain combines TRBV30 with TRBJ2-2, with D possibly called TRBD1 or TRBD2 (6 bases each). The V and J ends lost 4 bases and 6 bases respectively, with 21 bases between them. This CDR3 region has 16 residues. CDR1 GTSNPN and CDR2 SVGIG come from the germline V gene (reference sequence).

Concerning this clonotype itself: The junction differs from germline at one of its ends, possibly a read error. The CDR3 here is CASSQAARDYTKAFF. The CDR3 bases are TGTGCCAGCAGCCAAGCTGCCAGAGACTACACTAAAGCTTTCTTT. This chain connects TRBV3-1 to TRBJ1-1, with unresolved D. Germline V gene lookup returns CDR1 LGHDT and CDR2 YNNKEL (reference sequence). The CDR3 length is 15 residues.